Each of the 32 T cell receptor beta chains below was sequenced from the same sample in a study of response to subunit inactivated influenza vaccine. TCRdb ran MiXCR on the RT-PCR reads and lists one entry per CDR3 protein. The sample yields 650,000 to 850,000 distinct CDR3 sequences, roughly 13% seen once. The sample was PBMCs from blood, taken roughly 2 weeks before vaccination. These receptors were taken from a man aged 50 to 59 who received an inactivated influenza vaccine.

This clonotype was found many times. V usage is TRBV12-3 or TRBV12-4 and J usage is TRBJ2-2, with 7 bases aligning to TRBD1. V gave up 6 bases and J gave up 6 bases; unmatched junction bases: 4. The CDR3 spans 13 residues. The CDR3 DNA sequence: TGTGCCAGCAGCTTGAGGGGGCCCGGGGAGCTGTTTTTT. Its protein product is CASSLRGPGELFF.

This chain joins TRBV5-1 and TRBJ2-1, with 7 bases aligning to TRBD1. Germline V gene data show CDR1 as SGHRS and CDR2 as YFSETQ. CDR3 size: 16 residues. J lost 9 bases, V lost 0 bases, and 12 bases had no gene match. The CDR3 DNA reads TGCGCCAGCAGCTTGGGACAGGGCATGGCTATCTCTGAGCAGTTCTTC. Translated, it gives CASSLGQGMAISEQFF.

This clonotype was counted once. The chain is built from TRBV4-2 and TRBJ2-7, with D unresolved. The CDR3 loop spans 16 amino acids. With 0 bases removed from V and 2 bases from J, the gap between germline ends came to 14 bases. Germline loops: CDR1 LGHNA, CDR2 YNFKEQ. The CDR3 bases are TGTGCCAGCAGCCAAGACTATCAGACGGCCACCTACGAGCAGTACTTC. Translating it yields CASSQDYQTATYEQYF.

This clonotype was seen at least ten times. The V and J genes are TRBV5-1 and TRBJ2-2; D may be TRBD2 (6 bases). V was shortened by 4 bases and J by 1 base, with 8 bases between the two germline ends. This CDR3 has 14 residues. CDR1 SGHRS and CDR2 YFSETQ come from the germline V gene. CDR3 amino acids: CASSPAGNTGELFF. In DNA, the CDR3 is TGCGCCAGCAGCCCAGCGGGGAACACCGGGGAGCTGTTTTTT.

Only a few counts were recorded for this clonotype. The J gene is TRBJ2-3, the V gene TRBV29-1, with 12 bases that match TRBD2. The CDR3 has 15 residues. J gave up 5 bases and V 2 bases, and 5 bases lay outside the gene matches. Germline CDR1 SQVTM, CDR2 ANQGSEA. CDR3 DNA: TGCAGCGTTGAATGGCTAGCGGGAGGGGGAGATACGCAGTATTTT. Protein sequence: CSVEWLAGGGDTQYF.

Ten or more counts support this clonotype. V gene TRBV28 combines with J gene TRBJ2-6; D possibly matches TRBD1 or TRBD2 (5 bases each). The CDR3 has 15 residues. CDR1 is MDHEN, CDR2 SYDVKM, per germline. V dropped 6 bases and J dropped 3 bases, with 12 bases sitting between them. CDR3 region: CASSLPGSGANVLTF. Here the CDR3 DNA reads TGTGCCAGCAGCCTCCCAGGGAGTGGGGCCAACGTCCTGACTTTC.

This clonotype was observed a few times. The chain couples TRBV7-6 to TRBJ2-7; 8 bases match TRBD1. Germline CDR1 SGHVS, CDR2 FNYEAQ. With 5 bases clipped from V and 1 base from J, the junction kept 16 bases outside the gene matches. This CDR3 region has 18 residues. DNA for the CDR3: TGTGCCAGCAGCGATTTGGTTTTCGGGACAGGACCATCCTACGAGCAGTACTTC. Translating gives CASSDLVFGTGPSYEQYF.

The chain is built from TRBV7-9 and TRBJ2-1; D gene ambiguous. Trimming removed 1 base from V and 11 bases from J, with 9 bases in between. CDR3 length: 12 amino acids. Germline CDR1 and CDR2: SEHNR and FQNEAQ (reference sequence). The CDR3 DNA is TGTGCCAGCAGCTTAGGACGGAAGAAGCAGTTCTTC. Its translation is CASSLGRKKQFF.

This clonotype has only a few counts. This chain uses TRBV28 with TRBJ2-7, with 10 bases lining up with TRBD1. CDR3 length equals 13 residues. CDR1 and CDR2 from the germline V gene are MDHEN and SYDVKM. The J segment lost 6 bases and the V segment lost 2 bases, leaving 1 base of the junction unmatched. The CDR3 DNA reads TGTGCCAGCAGTTTAGACAGGGGGCTCGAGCAGTACTTC. This gives the protein CASSLDRGLEQYF. Combining the CDR3 with reference TRBV28 and TRBJ2-7 gives the whole variable domain DVKVTQSSRYLVKRTGEKVFLECVQDMDHENMFWYRQDPGLGLRLIYFSYDVKMKEKGDIPEGYSVSREKKERFSLILESASTNQTSMYLCASSLDRGLEQYFGPGTRLTVT.

This chain links TRBV7-9 with TRBJ2-1, with D perhaps matching TRBD1 (6 bases). Germline V gene lookup returns CDR1 SEHNR and CDR2 FQNEAQ (reference sequence). Deletions cut 4 bases from V and 7 bases from J, with 8 bases between. CDR3 size: 12 residues. CDR3 in DNA: TGTGCCAGCAGCTCGGACAGAAATGAGCAGTTCTTC. As protein: CASSSDRNEQFF.

The V and J genes are TRBV20-1 and TRBJ2-5; 12 bases map to TRBD2. From germline, CDR1 is DFQATT and CDR2 SNEGSKA (reference sequence). V shed 6 bases and J 5 bases; nucleotides not matched to a gene: 13. The CDR3 sequence is 16 residues long. CDR3 region: CSARGLAGTSRETQYF. The CDR3 DNA is TGCAGTGCCCGAGGACTAGCGGGGACGTCACGGGAGACCCAGTACTTC.

This chain joins TRBV7-2 and TRBJ2-5, with 10 bases fitting TRBD1. The CDR3 extends over 16 amino acids. With 2 bases clipped from V and 2 bases from J, the junction kept 5 bases outside the gene matches. CDR1 is SGHTA, CDR2 FQGNSA, per germline. The CDR3: CASSLPPGQGQETQYF. CDR3 DNA sequence: TGTGCCAGCAGCTTACCGCCGGGACAGGGGCAAGAGACCCAGTACTTC.

This clonotype was counted a few times. The chain is built from TRBV12-3 or TRBV12-4 and TRBJ1-1, with TRBD1 matching 8 bases. Trimming removed 6 bases from V and 6 bases from J; junction bases left unmatched: 3. The CDR3 totals 12 residues. DNA for the CDR3: TGTGCCAGCAGGCGACAGGGGTCTGAAGCTTTCTTT. Its protein is CASRRQGSEAFF.

This clonotype occurred a few times. The rearrangement uses TRBV28 and TRBJ1-4; no clear D gene. The CDR3 consists of 15 residues. Trimming pared 5 bases from V and 8 bases from J, leaving 18 bases between. CDR1 and CDR2 from the germline V gene are MDHEN and SYDVKM. The CDR3 nucleotides read TGTGCCAGCAGTCAACGCCGGATCCCCCTAGAAAAACTGTTTTTT. As protein: CASSQRRIPLEKLFF.

This chain connects TRBV3-1 to TRBJ2-7; 8 positions match TRBD1. Looked up from germline, CDR1 is LGHDT and CDR2 is YNNKEL (reference sequence). CDR3 size: 15 residues. The J segment lost 3 bases and the V segment lost 1 base, leaving 5 bases of the junction unmatched. The CDR3, as DNA: TGTGCCAGCAGCCAAGCAACAGGGGGTATCTACGAGCAGTACTTC. Amino acids: CASSQATGGIYEQYF.

The chain has TRBV20-1 and TRBJ1-1; 9 bases match TRBD1. This CDR3 is built from 16 residues. The ends lost 6 bases at V and 1 base at J; junction bases unmatched: 12. CDR1 is DFQATT, CDR2 SNEGSKA, per germline (reference sequence). DNA for the CDR3: TGCAGTGCAAAGAAAAGGGACAGGGCTAGGAACACTGAAGCTTTCTTT. It translates to CSAKKRDRARNTEAFF.

This clonotype has only a few counts. The chain joins TRBV6-1 to TRBJ1-5, with TRBD1 as a possible D gene (6 bases). The CDR3 covers 16 residues. The V end was cut by 0 bases, the J end by 2 bases, with 11 bases between. Germline loops: CDR1 MNHNS, CDR2 SASEGT. CDR3: CASSEAGGAGNQPQHF. The DNA for the CDR3 is TGTGCCAGCAGTGAAGCGGGGGGGGCGGGCAATCAGCCCCAGCATTTT.

In its sample, this clonotype was seen a few times. The chain combines TRBV20-1 with TRBJ2-3; no clear D gene. The CDR3 consists of 11 residues. V was trimmed by 2 bases and J by 5 bases, leaving 5 bases between them. CDR1 and CDR2 (germline): DFQATT, SNEGSKA (reference sequence). The CDR3 region has the DNA TGCAGTGCTAGACTTAGAGATACGCAGTATTTT. Protein sequence: CSARLRDTQYF.

The chain recombines TRBV29-1 with TRBJ2-1, with 10 bases fitting TRBD2. With V trimmed by 3 bases and J by 11 bases, 7 bases remained unmatched. The CDR3 totals 13 residues. Germline-derived CDR1 and CDR2 are SQVTM and ANQGSEA. CDR3 residues: CSVDGASGSKQFF. CDR3 nucleotide sequence: TGCAGCGTTGACGGGGCTAGCGGGAGTAAGCAGTTCTTC.

The rearrangement links TRBV20-1 to TRBJ2-7; 9 bases map to TRBD1. V dropped 3 bases and J dropped 4; count of bases not matched to a gene: 4. This CDR3 has 13 residues. Germline assignment: CDR1 DFQATT and CDR2 SNEGSKA (reference sequence). The CDR3 spells CSASWDRAYEQYF. DNA of the CDR3: TGCAGTGCTAGCTGGGACAGGGCTTACGAGCAGTACTTC.

The rearrangement uses TRBV7-2 and TRBJ1-1; no definite D call. V was pared by 5 bases and J by 8 bases, with 15 bases between. CDR3 length: 13 amino acids. Looked up from germline, CDR1 is SGHTA and CDR2 is FQGNSA. DNA of the CDR3: TGTGCCAGCAGCCCTATTGGACGGTACGAAGCTTTCTTT. The encoded protein is CASSPIGRYEAFF. Full variable domain (remainder filled in from reference TRBV7-2 and TRBJ1-1): GAGVSQSPSNKVTEKGKDVELRCDPISGHTALYWYRQSLGQGLEFLIYFQGNSAPDKSGLPSDRFSAERTGGSVSTLTIQRTQQEDSAVYLCASSPIGRYEAFFGQGTRLTVV.

This chain joins TRBV12-3 or TRBV12-4 and TRBJ1-1; TRBD1 matches at 12 bases. Trimming removed 6 bases from V and 0 bases from J; junction bases left unmatched: 8. The CDR3 covers 17 residues. For the CDR3, the DNA is TGTGCCAGCAGGCGGGGACAGGGGGCCATACTGAACACTGAAGCTTTCTTT. This encodes CASRRGQGAILNTEAFF.

This chain joins TRBV5-6 and TRBJ2-2; TRBD1 matches at 7 bases. Germline lookup yields CDR1 SGHDT and CDR2 YYEEEE. Trimming removed 5 bases from V and 1 base from J; junction bases left unmatched: 11. This CDR3 is built from 17 residues. CDR3 loop: CASRKTSTGRNTGELFF. CDR3 DNA sequence: TGTGCCAGCAGGAAAACCTCGACAGGGCGGAACACCGGGGAGCTGTTTTTT.

The genes are TRBV20-1 and TRBJ2-3; D is unclear. Germline V gene data show CDR1 as DFQATT and CDR2 as SNEGSKA (reference sequence). The V end was cut by 6 bases, the J end by 4 bases, with 17 bases between. This CDR3 has 14 residues. Here the CDR3 reads CSALEYRAPDTQYF. CDR3 bases: TGCAGTGCCCTCGAATATCGGGCACCAGATACGCAGTATTTT.

This clonotype was seen more than once but under ten times. J is TRBJ2-5 and V is TRBV12-3 or TRBV12-4, with D perhaps TRBD2 (5 bases). CDR3 size: 13 residues. V was pared by 4 bases and J by 5 bases, with 11 bases between. For the CDR3, the DNA is TGTGCCAGCAGTTATCCGGGATCGGAGACCCAGTACTTC. Residues: CASSYPGSETQYF.

This clonotype was observed many times. This chain links TRBV27 with TRBJ2-2, with TRBD2 matching 7 bases. The CDR3 totals 16 residues. With V trimmed by 4 bases and J by 1 base, 6 bases remained unmatched. The germline V gene encodes CDR1 MNHEY and CDR2 SMNVEV (reference sequence). CDR3 bases: TGTGCCAGCAGTTCAGCCCCGGGGGGGAACACCGGGGAGCTGTTTTTT. Its protein is CASSSAPGGNTGELFF.

The chain employs TRBV10-3 and TRBJ2-5; 7 bases fit TRBD1. V was pared by 10 bases and J by 5 bases, with 10 bases of the junction left unmatched. Germline V lookup: CDR1 ENHRY, CDR2 SYGVKD. The CDR3 covers 13 residues. The CDR3 loop is CATCAGTEETQYF. The DNA of the CDR3 is TGTGCCACCTGTGCCGGGACAGAGGAGACCCAGTACTTC.

The chain is built from TRBV27 and TRBJ2-5; possible D gene TRBD2, 5 bases. The CDR3 runs to 13 residues. CDR1 MNHEY and CDR2 SMNVEV come from the germline V gene (reference sequence). Between the trimmed V and J ends, which lost 6 bases and 5 bases, there was a span of 13 bases. In nucleotides, the CDR3 is TGTGCCAGCAGGGCGAGCGGTCGGGAGACCCAGTACTTC. Its translation is CASRASGRETQYF.

This clonotype appeared once. This chain joins TRBV7-9 and TRBJ1-6, with 7 bases fitting TRBD1. There are 15 residues in the CDR3. Germline assignment: CDR1 SEHNR and CDR2 FQNEAQ (reference sequence). V trimming: 10 bases; J trimming: 0 bases; junction bases outside the gene matches: 6. The CDR3 protein is CATMTGSSYNSPLHF. The CDR3 DNA is TGTGCCACCATGACAGGGAGCTCCTATAATTCACCCCTCCACTTT.

The chain employs TRBV4-2 and TRBJ1-2; the D gene is possibly TRBD1 (6 bases). Germline CDR1 is LGHNA and CDR2 is YNFKEQ. The CDR3 sequence is 15 residues long. Trimming took 1 base from V and 5 from J, leaving 14 bases between them. The CDR3 reads CASSQGTQGGYGYTF. The CDR3 DNA reads TGTGCCAGCAGCCAAGGCACACAGGGCGGGTATGGCTACACCTTC.

This clonotype was seen ten or more times. The chain combines TRBV15 with TRBJ2-4; D remains ambiguous. Germline V gene sequence: CDR1 LNHNV, CDR2 YYDKDF (reference sequence). CDR3 length: 16 residues. V was shortened by 6 bases and J by 0 bases, with 15 bases between the two germline ends. The CDR3 bases are TGTGCCACCAGTCATCGAGGAATACTAGCCAAAAACATTCAGTACTTC. Translating gives CATSHRGILAKNIQYF. The full variable domain, its missing parts supplied by reference TRBV15 and TRBJ2-4, is DAMVIQNPRYQVTQFGKPVTLSCSQTLNHNVMYWYQQKSSQAPKLLFHYYDKDFNNEADTPDNFQSRRPNTSFCFLDIRSPGLGDTAMYLCATSHRGILAKNIQYFGAGTRLSVL.

In this sample, this clonotype turned up many times. The V and J genes are TRBV12-3 or TRBV12-4 and TRBJ1-1, with 7 positions matching TRBD1. V lost 7 bases and J lost 0; bases outside the gene matches: 2. This CDR3 region has 13 residues. CDR3 DNA: TGTGCCAGCACGAGGGGGCTGAACACTGAAGCTTTCTTT. It codes for CASTRGLNTEAFF.